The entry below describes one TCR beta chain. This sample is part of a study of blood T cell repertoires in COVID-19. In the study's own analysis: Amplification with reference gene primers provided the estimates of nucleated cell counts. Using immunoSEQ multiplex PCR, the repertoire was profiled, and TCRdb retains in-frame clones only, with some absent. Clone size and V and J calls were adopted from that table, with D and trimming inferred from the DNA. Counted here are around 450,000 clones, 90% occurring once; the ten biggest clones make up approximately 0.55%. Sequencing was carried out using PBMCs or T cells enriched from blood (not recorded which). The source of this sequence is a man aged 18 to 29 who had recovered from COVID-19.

CDR3 protein: CASSLTGTSEYEQYF. CDR3 bases: TGTGCCAGCAGCTTAACGGGGACTAGCGAGTACGAGCAGTACTTC. The rearrangement links TRBV5-4 to TRBJ2-7, with TRBD2 matching 10 bases. Germline values: CDR1 SGHNT, CDR2 YYREEE (reference sequence). V shed 2 bases and J 4 bases; nucleotides not matched to a gene: 6. This CDR3 region has 15 residues.